This TCR beta chain was recorded in a study of memory CD4+ T cells and cytomegalovirus serostatus. Study as a whole: Donors were healthy Belgian adults, fewer than ten CMV seropositive and fewer than 30 seronegative.

Germline assignment: CDR1 PRHDT and CDR2 FYEKMQ (reference sequence). The CDR3 is made up of 15 amino acids. J was trimmed by 4 bases and V by 1 base; bases with no gene match: 4. The data were produced by immunoSEQ multiplex PCR, yet TCRdb's version contains in-frame clones alone and is incomplete. This sample has 60,000 to 70,000 clones, with over 60% found just once. The sort gate was single viable CD3+CD4+CD8-CD45RO+ cells for memory CD4+ T cells. Sequencing input: memory CD4+ T cells from blood. The receptor was isolated from an adult in good health and CMV-seronegative. Some clones in this sample may be carry-over from other donors' samples. The rearrangement links TRBV13 to TRBJ2-3; TRBD2 agrees at 8 bases. The CDR3 coding sequence is TGTGCCAGCAGCTTAGCCGGGGGGGGAGCAGATACGCAGTATTTT. This codes for CASSLAGGGADTQYF.